These 18 T cell receptor beta chains came from one sample sequenced in a study of blood T cell repertoires in COVID-19. Using immunoSEQ multiplex PCR, the repertoire was profiled, and TCRdb retains in-frame clones only, with some absent. Of approximately 210,000 clones in the sample, over 75% were seen once. The sample taken for sequencing was PBMCs or T cells enriched from blood (not recorded which). Receptor source: a man between 25 and 39 years old with acute COVID-19.

CDR3 DNA sequence: TGTGCCAGCAGCTTAGGAGTTAACACCGGGGAGCTGTTTTTT. Residues: CASSLGVNTGELFF. The genes are TRBV7-9 and TRBJ2-2, with no clear D. This CDR3 contains 14 residues. Between the trimmed V and J ends, which lost 1 base and 2 bases, there was a span of 5 bases. Germline values: CDR1 SEHNR, CDR2 FQNEAQ (reference sequence).

This clone occurred once. The gene calls are TRBV5-1 and TRBJ2-2; a possible D gene is TRBD1 (6 bases). Trimming stripped 4 bases from V and 3 bases from J, with 10 bases between. Germline-derived CDR1 and CDR2 are SGHRS and YFSETQ. This CDR3 comprises 14 residues. CDR3 in DNA: TGCGCCAGCAGCACCCGGACAGACACCGGGGAGCTGTTTTTT. Protein product: CASSTRTDTGELFF.

J is TRBJ2-2 and V is TRBV13; D is uncertain. The CDR3 covers 15 residues. The V and J ends lost 3 bases and 1 base respectively, with 9 bases between them. Germline V CDR1 and CDR2: PRHDT, FYEKMQ (reference sequence). CDR3 sequence (DNA): TGTGCCAGCAGCTTTTTTTCGGGGAACACCGGGGAGCTGTTTTTT. Translated, it gives CASSFFSGNTGELFF.

The gene calls are TRBV11-1 and TRBJ1-1; no definite D call. CDR1 and CDR2 from the germline V gene are SGHAT and FQDESV (reference sequence). The CDR3 is 14 residues long. V lost 11 bases and J 3 bases, leaving 19 bases between the germline ends. This chain's CDR3 is CAGTRNQGDTEAFF. The DNA of the CDR3 is TGTGCCGGAACACGAAACCAAGGAGACACTGAAGCTTTCTTT.

The genes are TRBV6-5 and TRBJ1-2; D unresolved. The V gene lost 2 bases and the J gene lost 4 bases, with 8 bases spanning the gap. The CDR3 is made up of 13 amino acids. Germline V gene lookup returns CDR1 MNHEY and CDR2 SVGAGI. The DNA for the CDR3 is TGTGCCAGCAGTTACGGCCAGATCTATGGCTACACCTTC. Translation: CASSYGQIYGYTF.

The rearrangement links TRBV5-1 to TRBJ2-2; D is undetermined. Trimming shortened V by 0 bases and J by 6 bases, and 9 bases separated the two germline ends. The CDR3 extends over 14 amino acids. Germline CDR1 SGHRS, CDR2 YFSETQ. The CDR3 loop is CASSLETDAGELFF. CDR3 bases: TGCGCCAGCAGCTTGGAAACAGATGCCGGGGAGCTGTTTTTT.

The J gene is TRBJ1-2, the V gene TRBV9; D is ambiguous. Trimming took off 0 bases at V and 5 bases at J, with 14 bases between the two ends. CDR1 SGDLS and CDR2 YYNGEE come from the germline V gene. The CDR3 covers 15 residues. In DNA form, the CDR3 reads TGTGCCAGCAGCGTAGGAAGTGACAACTTTTATGGCTACACCTTC. The encoded protein is CASSVGSDNFYGYTF.

This clone has a count of ten or more. The chain links TRBV2 to TRBJ1-5, with no clear D. The CDR3 totals 14 residues. Germline values: CDR1 SNHLY, CDR2 FYNNEI. Trimming shortened V by 6 bases and J by 3 bases, and 12 bases separated the two germline ends. CDR3 DNA: TGTGCCAGCAGATCAGGCCGGAACAATCAGCCCCAGCATTTT. The encoded protein is CASRSGRNNQPQHF. The complete variable domain, with remaining parts taken from reference TRBV2 and TRBJ1-5, reads EPEVTQTPSHQVTQMGQEVILRCVPISNHLYFYWYRQILGQKVEFLVSFYNNEISEKSEIFDDQFSVERPDGSNFTLKIRSTKLEDSAMYFCASRSGRNNQPQHFGDGTRLSIL.

The chain uses TRBV10-3 and TRBJ1-1, with 7 bases lining up with TRBD1. The CDR3 sequence is 15 residues long. The V gene end was trimmed by 1 base and the J gene end by 5 bases; junction bases not matched to a gene: 7. Germline lookup yields CDR1 ENHRY and CDR2 SYGVKD. The CDR3 DNA reads TGTGCCATCAGTGAGTGGCAGGGGGGTAAGACTGAAGCTTTCTTT. This codes for CAISEWQGGKTEAFF.

The V and J genes are TRBV14 and TRBJ1-2; possibly TRBD1 for D (5 bases). V lost 1 base to trimming and J lost 8 bases, with 17 bases between them. Germline CDR1 is SGHDN and CDR2 is FVKESK. CDR3 length equals 15 residues. The CDR3 region is CASSQVGTVGQGYTF. The CDR3 nucleotides read TGTGCCAGCAGCCAAGTCGGAACAGTGGGGCAAGGCTACACCTTC.

The CDR3 is CASSVTGSHEQYF. Written as DNA, the CDR3 is TGTGCCAGTAGTGTGACAGGGTCCCACGAGCAGTACTTC. The J gene is TRBJ2-7, the V gene TRBV19, with 7 positions matching TRBD1. Germline V CDR1 and CDR2: LNHDA, SQIVND (reference sequence). After removal of 5 bases from V and 5 bases from J, the junction contained 6 bases not matched to a gene. CDR3 length: 13 residues. Filled out from reference TRBV19 and TRBJ2-7, the complete variable domain reads DGGITQSPKYLFRKEGQNVTLSCEQNLNHDAMYWYRQDPGQGLRLIYYSQIVNDFQKGDIAEGYSVSREKKESFPLTVTSAQKNPTAFYLCASSVTGSHEQYFGPGTRLTVT.

The chain is built from TRBV6-5 and TRBJ2-2; 7 positions agree with TRBD2. Germline CDR1 is MNHEY and CDR2 is SVGAGI. This CDR3 comprises 15 residues. V dropped 3 bases and J dropped 3; count of bases not matched to a gene: 4. In DNA, the CDR3 is TGTGCCAGCAGTTATCGACGGGGGGACACCGGGGAGCTGTTTTTT. It codes for CASSYRRGDTGELFF.

This chain joins TRBV5-1 and TRBJ1-2, with D perhaps matching TRBD1 (6 bases). This CDR3 has 13 amino acids. Trimming removed 4 bases at V and 5 bases at J, with 12 bases between. CDR1 and CDR2 from the germline V gene are SGHRS and YFSETQ. The DNA for the CDR3 is TGCGCCAGCAGCCCCGAAGACAGGTATGGCTACACCTTC. It specifies CASSPEDRYGYTF.

V is TRBV18 and J is TRBJ2-5; a possible D gene is TRBD2 (5 bases). Germline V gene lookup returns CDR1 KGHSH and CDR2 LQKENI. The CDR3 has 13 residues. The V gene lost 8 bases and the J gene lost 2 bases, with 12 bases spanning the gap. The CDR3 nucleotides read TGTGCCAGCGCGGAGAGGGAGCAAGAGACCCAGTACTTC. It encodes CASAEREQETQYF.

The rearrangement uses TRBV5-1 and TRBJ1-1, with D hard to call. V was pared by 0 bases and J by 1 base, with 4 bases between. The CDR3 loop spans 13 amino acids. CDR1 and CDR2 from the germline V gene are SGHRS and YFSETQ. The CDR3 loop reads CASSLVRNTEAFF. The CDR3 nucleotides are TGCGCCAGCAGCTTGGTTCGGAACACTGAAGCTTTCTTT.

The gene calls are TRBV30 and TRBJ1-5; D ambiguous. The CDR3 contains 17 residues. CDR1 is GTSNPN and CDR2 is SVGIG in the germline V gene (reference sequence). With 2 bases removed from V and 2 bases from J, the gap between germline ends came to 19 bases. The chain's CDR3 is CAWSLPLPGTGNQPQHF. The CDR3 nucleotides are TGTGCCTGGAGTTTACCCCTCCCGGGAACGGGCAATCAGCCCCAGCATTTT.

This chain joins TRBV18 and TRBJ1-6, with 8 positions matching TRBD1. The CDR3 has 15 residues. The trim removed 3 bases at V and 8 bases at J, leaving 6 bases unmatched. The V gene's germline CDR1 is KGHSH and CDR2 LQKENI. The CDR3 bases are TGTGCCAGCTCACCCCAGCCGACAGGGGATTCACCCCTCCACTTT. It specifies CASSPQPTGDSPLHF.

This clone appeared a single time. This chain links TRBV19 with TRBJ2-3; the match to TRBD1 covers 7 bases. Germline V gene lookup returns CDR1 LNHDA and CDR2 SQIVND (reference sequence). The CDR3 runs 15 residues. With V trimmed by 4 bases and J by 3 bases, 7 bases remained unmatched. CDR3 DNA: TGTGCCAGTAGTAATGCGAGGGGGCTGACAGATACGCAGTATTTT. Its translation: CASSNARGLTDTQYF.